This T cell receptor (beta chain) derives from a study of blood T cell repertoires in COVID-19. Study in general: The United States, Italy and Spain supplied acute and convalescent COVID-19 samples.

Germline CDR1 and CDR2: SGHTS and YDEGEE. V gave up 4 bases and J gave up 9 bases; unmatched junction bases: 15. The CDR3 runs to 16 residues. Enrolled through a virtual design, the participants were between roughly 18 and 90 years of age and came from under 25 US areas. As handled by the study authors: Amplification of reference gene primers was used by the study to estimate nucleated cell counts. Method: immunoSEQ multiplex PCR; TCRdb's copy keeps in-frame clones and lacks some. The DNA gave D and trimming, while V, J and clone size come from that table. The sample contains 300,000 to 450,000 clones, approximately 90% of which appear only once.

The chain couples TRBV5-8 to TRBJ2-7; 11 bases map to TRBD1. Sequencing was done on a sample of PBMCs or T cells enriched from blood (not recorded which). The origin of this receptor is a woman younger than 30 who had recovered from COVID-19. The DNA for the CDR3 is TGTGCCAGCAGCCCAGGACCGGGACAGGGGGTATCCGTGCAGTACTTC. Protein product: CASSPGPGQGVSVQYF.